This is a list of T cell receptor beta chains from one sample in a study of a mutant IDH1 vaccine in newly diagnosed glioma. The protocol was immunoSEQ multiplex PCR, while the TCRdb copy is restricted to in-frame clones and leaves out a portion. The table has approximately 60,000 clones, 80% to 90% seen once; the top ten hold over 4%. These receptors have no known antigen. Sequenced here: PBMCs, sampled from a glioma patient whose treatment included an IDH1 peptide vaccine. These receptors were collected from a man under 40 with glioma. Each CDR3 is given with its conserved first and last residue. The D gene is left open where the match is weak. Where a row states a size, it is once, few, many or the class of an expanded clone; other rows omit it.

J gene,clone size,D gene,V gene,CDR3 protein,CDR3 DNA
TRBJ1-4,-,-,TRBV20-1,CSGIVGEKLFF,TGCAGTGGCATCGTGGGTGAAAAACTGTTTTTT
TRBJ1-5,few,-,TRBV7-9,CASSLDTYNQPQHF,TGTGCCAGCAGCCTGGACACCTACAATCAGCCCCAGCATTTT
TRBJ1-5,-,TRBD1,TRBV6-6,CASRGQGTDQPQHF,TGTGCCAGCAGGGGACAGGGGACCGATCAGCCCCAGCATTTT
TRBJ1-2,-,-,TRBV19,CASSQFYGINYGYTF,TGTGCCAGTAGTCAGTTTTACGGAATCAACTATGGCTACACCTTC
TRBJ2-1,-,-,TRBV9,CASSATLARSYNEQFF,TGTGCCAGCAGCGCGACACTAGCCCGCTCCTACAATGAGCAGTTCTTC
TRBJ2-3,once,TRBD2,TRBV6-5,CASNSLAGATDTQYF,TGTGCCAGCAATTCACTAGCGGGGGCAACGGATACGCAGTATTTT
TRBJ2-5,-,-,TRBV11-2,CASSLEGVTGKWETQYF,TGTGCCAGCAGCTTAGAAGGGGTAACGGGGAAGTGGGAGACCCAGTACTTC
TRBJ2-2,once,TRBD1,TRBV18,CASSPRTGYTNTGELFF,TGTGCCAGCTCACCCCGGACAGGATATACGAACACCGGGGAGCTGTTTTTT
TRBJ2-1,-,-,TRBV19,CATHRGVWGAGDNEQFF,TGTGCCACTCATAGGGGAGTCTGGGGGGCTGGCGACAATGAGCAGTTCTTC
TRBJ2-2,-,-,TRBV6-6,CAGGANTGELFF,TGTGCCGGCGGAGCGAACACCGGGGAGCTGTTTTTT
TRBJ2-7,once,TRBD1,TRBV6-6,CASLGQGQEQYF,TGTGCCAGCCTGGGACAGGGGCAGGAGCAGTACTTC
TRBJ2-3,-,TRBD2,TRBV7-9,CASSKGTSGGPKDTQYF,TGTGCCAGCAGCAAGGGGACTAGCGGGGGGCCGAAAGATACGCAGTATTTT
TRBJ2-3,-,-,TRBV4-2,CASSQDIGSDTQYF,TGTGCCAGCAGCCAAGATATTGGGTCCGATACGCAGTATTTT
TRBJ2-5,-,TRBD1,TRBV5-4,CASSWGTGQETQYF,TGTGCCAGCAGCTGGGGGACAGGGCAAGAGACCCAGTACTTC
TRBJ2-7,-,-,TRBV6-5,CASSRGAAEGDEQYF,TGTGCCAGCAGCCGCGGGGCCGCCGAGGGGGACGAGCAGTACTTC
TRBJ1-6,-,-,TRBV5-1,CASSYDSNNSPLHF,TGCGCCAGCAGCTACGACTCCAATAATTCACCCCTCCACTTT
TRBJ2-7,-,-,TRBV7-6,CASSRGQTSSYEQYF,TGTGCCAGCAGCCGAGGACAGACCTCATCCTACGAGCAGTACTTC
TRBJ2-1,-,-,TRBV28,CASSLLGPPYNEQFF,TGTGCCAGCAGTTTACTGGGGCCGCCTTACAATGAGCAGTTCTTC
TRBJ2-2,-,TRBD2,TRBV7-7,CASSSGTSYAGELFF,TGTGCCAGCAGCTCCGGGACTAGCTATGCCGGGGAGCTGTTTTTT
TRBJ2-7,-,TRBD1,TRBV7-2,CASSSLGQGVYEQYF,TGTGCCAGCAGCTCCCTCGGACAGGGAGTCTACGAGCAGTACTTC
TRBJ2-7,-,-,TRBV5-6,CASSPEGAHEQYF,TGTGCCAGCAGCCCGGAGGGGGCCCACGAGCAGTACTTC
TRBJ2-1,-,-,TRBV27,CASSSVALEQFF,TGTGCCAGCAGTTCGGTAGCGTTAGAGCAGTTCTTC
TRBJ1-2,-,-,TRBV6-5,CASRETLGDSYGYTF,TGTGCCAGCCGAGAGACCCTCGGGGATTCCTATGGCTACACCTTC
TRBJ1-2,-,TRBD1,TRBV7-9,CASSLGDSLGLGYTF,TGTGCCAGCAGCTTAGGGGACAGTTTGGGGCTTGGCTACACCTTC
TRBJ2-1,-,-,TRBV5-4,CASSPGARAHNEQFF,TGTGCCAGCAGCCCCGGGGCTCGTGCCCACAATGAGCAGTTCTTC
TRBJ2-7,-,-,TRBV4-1,CASSQARGYEQYF,TGCGCCAGCAGCCAGGCTCGGGGCTACGAGCAGTACTTC
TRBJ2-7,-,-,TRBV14,CASSHRFEYSSYEQYF,TGTGCCAGCAGCCACAGGTTCGAATATTCTTCCTACGAGCAGTACTTC
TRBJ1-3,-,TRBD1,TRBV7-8,CASSASGTGGGNTIYF,TGTGCCAGCAGCGCCTCCGGGACAGGGGGTGGAAACACCATATATTTT
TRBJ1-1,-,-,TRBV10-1,CASSERWNTEAFF,TGCGCCAGCAGTGAGCGGTGGAACACTGAAGCTTTCTTT
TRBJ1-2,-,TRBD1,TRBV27,CASSLTQGRGYTF,TGTGCCAGCAGTTTGACACAGGGGAGGGGCTACACCTTC
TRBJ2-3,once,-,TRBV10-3,CAISEFGTLGQGLGTDTQYF,TGTGCCATCAGTGAGTTCGGAACCCTGGGGCAGGGCCTGGGCACAGATACGCAGTATTTT
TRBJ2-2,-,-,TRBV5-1,CASSFRADTGELFF,TGCGCCAGCAGCTTCAGGGCGGACACCGGGGAGCTGTTTTTT
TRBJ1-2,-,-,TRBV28,CASALGVGDYGYTF,TGTGCCAGCGCGCTGGGGGTGGGGGACTATGGCTACACCTTC
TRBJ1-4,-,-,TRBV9,CASSGSRGEKLFF,TGTGCCAGCAGCGGAAGCCGAGGGGAAAAACTGTTTTTT
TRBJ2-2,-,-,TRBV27,CASRMNKGELFF,TGTGCCAGCAGGATGAATAAAGGGGAGCTGTTTTTT
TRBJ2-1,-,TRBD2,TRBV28,CASRKRGGNEQFF,TGTGCCAGCAGGAAGCGGGGGGGCAATGAGCAGTTCTTC
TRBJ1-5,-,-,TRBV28,CASSLVQGNQPQHF,TGTGCCAGCAGTTTAGTTCAGGGGAATCAGCCCCAGCATTTT
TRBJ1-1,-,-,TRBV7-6,CASSLSGSTEAFF,TGTGCCAGCAGCTTGTCCGGTAGCACTGAAGCTTTCTTT
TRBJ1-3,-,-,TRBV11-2,CASSLMRGSGNTIYF,TGTGCCAGCAGCTTAATGCGGGGCTCTGGAAACACCATATATTTT
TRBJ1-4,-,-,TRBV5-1,CASRGGGTTNEKLFF,TGCGCCAGCAGGGGAGGGGGTACTACTAATGAAAAACTGTTTTTT
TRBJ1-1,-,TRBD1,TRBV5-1,CASSLMFTGGSMNTEAFF,TGCGCCAGCAGCTTGATGTTCACAGGGGGAAGCATGAACACTGAAGCTTTCTTT
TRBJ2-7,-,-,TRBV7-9,CASSPPPLVRNSYEQYF,TGTGCCAGCAGCCCCCCCCCTTTAGTGCGGAACTCCTACGAGCAGTACTTC
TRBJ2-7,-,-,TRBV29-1,CSVLDTDYEQYF,TGCAGCGTTCTGGACACGGACTACGAGCAGTACTTC
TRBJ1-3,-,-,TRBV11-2,CASSLMAGTSGNTIYF,TGTGCCAGCAGCTTAATGGCAGGAACGTCTGGAAACACCATATATTTT
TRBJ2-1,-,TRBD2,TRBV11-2,CASSPLAGVGEQFF,TGTGCCAGCAGCCCCCTAGCGGGGGTTGGTGAGCAGTTCTTC
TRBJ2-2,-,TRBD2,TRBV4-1,CASSLLAGGSTGELFF,TGCGCCAGCAGCTTACTAGCGGGGGGGAGCACCGGGGAGCTGTTTTTT
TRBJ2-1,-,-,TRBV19,CASSIGAGNGEQFF,TGTGCCAGTAGTATAGGAGCAGGGAATGGCGAGCAGTTCTTC
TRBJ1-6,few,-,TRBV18,CASSPDGGDNSPLHF,TGTGCCAGCTCACCAGACGGAGGGGATAATTCACCCCTCCACTTT
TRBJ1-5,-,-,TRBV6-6,CASSYSTGPINQPQHF,TGTGCCAGCAGTTACTCAACCGGGCCGATCAATCAGCCCCAGCATTTT
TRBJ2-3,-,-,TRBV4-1,CASSQDDGYTDTQYF,TGCGCCAGCAGCCAAGATGACGGGTACACAGATACGCAGTATTTT
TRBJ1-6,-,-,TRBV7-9,CASSPDVGFYSPLHF,TGTGCCAGCAGCCCGGATGTTGGGTTTTATTCACCCCTCCACTTT
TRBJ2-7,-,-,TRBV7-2,CASSLGGTDSYEQYF,TGTGCCAGCAGCTTAGGGGGGACGGATTCCTACGAGCAGTACTTC
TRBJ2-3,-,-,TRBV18,CASSPRGSTDTQYF,TGTGCCAGCTCACCCCGGGGTAGCACAGATACGCAGTATTTT
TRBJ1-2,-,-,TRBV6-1,CASSLRTDYGYTF,TGTGCCAGCAGTCTACGGACCGACTATGGCTACACCTTC
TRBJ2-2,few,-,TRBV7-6,CASSHFNTGELFF,TGTGCCAGCAGCCATTTTAACACCGGGGAGCTGTTTTTT
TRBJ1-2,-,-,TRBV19,CASSTGQTPRGYGYTF,TGTGCCAGTAGTACCGGACAGACCCCTCGGGGCTATGGCTACACCTTC
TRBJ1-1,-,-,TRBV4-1,CASETGTKLPNTEAFF,TGCGCCAGCGAAACCGGGACAAAGCTCCCCAACACTGAAGCTTTCTTT